The entry that follows covers one T cell receptor (beta chain) sequence. Its antigen is not identified. A read error may account for a junction end that differs from germline. Relapse after autologous stem cell transplantation occurred in every patient, and brentuximab vedotin exposure varied. Best overall response was complete response, partial response or progressive disease in these relapsed/refractory classical Hodgkin lymphoma patients. The entry originates in a study of PD-1 blockade in classical Hodgkin lymphoma. Germline V gene lookup returns CDR1 SGHTA and CDR2 FQGNSA. This CDR3 comprises 19 residues. Study-level results: Initiation of nivolumab under 1 year after ASCT led to exclusion of patients. Newly diagnosed patients reportedly trailed healthy donors in baseline TCR diversity.

Some clones are missing from TCRdb's copy, which holds only in-frame ones; the method was immunoSEQ multiplex PCR. The sample has 20,000 to 30,000 clones, approximately 81% seen once. The chain uses TRBV7-2 and TRBJ2-3; D is perhaps TRBD1 or TRBD2 (6 bases each). The specimen was peripheral blood mononuclear cells (PBMCs), collected before the second cycle of nivolumab. The origin of this receptor is a human donor with classical Hodgkin lymphoma. This chain's CDR3 is CASSLATGALSRATATQYF. CDR3 bases: TGTGCCAGCAGCTTAGCGACGGGGGCCCTTTCTCGCGCCACAGCTACGCAGTATTTT.